Here is one TCR beta chain with its context. The sample contains more than one DNA sequence encoding this CDR3. This CDR3 spans 14 amino acids. V shed 0 bases and J shed 4 bases, with 9 bases lying between them. Germline V gene sequence: CDR1 SGDLS, CDR2 YYNGEE. The assay was immunoSEQ multiplex PCR, and TCRdb's table has in-frame clones only and misses some. The data show roughly 140,000 clones, roughly 91% seen once. The record originates from a study of CD4+ T cells in melanoma. This sequence was found in a human donor with melanoma. The chain combines TRBV9 with TRBJ2-3; D uncertain. CDR3 in DNA: TGTGCCAGCAGCGTAGGTGTTGGGTCAGATACGCAGTATTTT. Translation: CASSVGVGSDTQYF.